This T cell receptor beta chain was recorded in a study of a mutant IDH1 vaccine in newly diagnosed glioma. Study findings and constraints: Researchers report vaccine-induced immune responses in more than 90% of patients. Pseudoprogression appeared unlinked to shifts in leading peripheral T cell clonotypes.

Measured with immunoSEQ multiplex PCR; TCRdb has only the in-frame clones, and not every one. The table records about 36,000 clones, 75% to 85% of them present only once. This CDR3 contains 14 residues. V lost 4 bases and J 0 bases, leaving 8 bases between the germline ends. Germline V gene lookup returns CDR1 SGHRS and CDR2 YFSETQ. For this clone: As yet, its antigen is unknown.

The time point denotes: baseline, week 1 (first vaccination visit). Treatment described: pre-vaccination baseline after standard-of-care therapy. The receptor comes from a man aged 35 to 55 with glioma. Some clones in this sample may be carry-over from other donors' samples. The sample was PBMCs, taken from a glioma patient treated with radiotherapy, temozolomide or both. V gene TRBV5-1 combines with J gene TRBJ1-3; no clear D gene. The CDR3 reads CASSPTYSGNTIYF. CDR3 sequence (DNA): TGCGCCAGCAGCCCGACATACTCTGGAAACACCATATATTTT.